This TCR beta chain was captured in a study of T cell repertoires in cytomegalovirus infection. V was clipped by 8 bases and J by 4 bases; unmatched bases: 9. The CDR3 totals 14 residues. CDR1 is LNHNV, CDR2 YYDKDF, per germline (reference sequence). In TCRdb, the reads were re-called with MiXCR into one record per CDR3 protein. Of 300,000 to 400,000 distinct CDR3 sequences listed, roughly 28% are singletons. About this clonotype: What it binds is unknown.

The TCR comes from a human donor in good health (CMV status not recorded). Some clones in this sample may be carry-over from other donors' samples. V and J are TRBV15 and TRBJ2-7, with 9 bases lining up with TRBD2. This sample comprised cultured PBMCs, obtained from culture after CMV antigen stimulation. CDR3 DNA sequence: TGTGCCACCCGCGGGAGGGCCGCCACTTACGAGCAGTACTTC. It is translated as CATRGRAATYEQYF.